This TCR beta chain was recovered during a study of T cells in narcolepsy (dated by TCRdb to 2016 to 2019). At the level of the whole study: Patients with narcolepsy type 1 or type 2 (NT1, NT2) were enrolled in the study together with healthy control donors. To look for autoreactive T cells in narcolepsy patients that target self-antigens of hypocretin neurons (hypocretin, TRIB2), the study used TCR Vbeta sequencing to follow clonotypes in blood and CSF.

As regards this clone: Its recognized antigen is unknown. No much larger clone is present one base from it, and per-base qualities are unavailable.

Points the paper makes about the study in general: Patients and controls had similar numbers of sequenced blood memory CD4+ clonotypes, with averages of about 39,494 in patients and over 30,000 in controls. Autoreactive clonotypes were reported to be detected serially in the blood of the same patients and of different patients, but not in the blood of healthy controls. No sequences matching autoreactive T cell clones were present in some of the blood memory CD4+ repertoires from patients and controls. In plots comparing CSF and blood CD4+ T cell clonotypes from the same patient, HCRT-specific and TRIB2-specific autoreactive clonotypes were highlighted.

The library was obtained by the immunoSEQ multiplex PCR assay. This immuneACCESS table, as held by TCRdb, lists in-frame sequences with V and J called but not all clones. Of the missing ones, under half trace to an unresolved V gene in checked studies; the others have no known cause. The sample yields tens of thousands of clones; more than 75% were counted once. The ten most abundant clones make up approximately 1.1% of the sample. Germline trimming: 10 bases from V, 5 bases from J; junction bases outside gene matches: 8. The CDR3 runs 13 amino acids, cysteine and phenylalanine included. The CDR3 DNA has 39 bases and is translated from base 1. CDR1 is given as LNHDA and CDR2 as SQIVND, both from the germline V gene (reference sequence). For TCR Vbeta sequencing, memory CD4+ T cells were sorted ex vivo from the peripheral blood of narcolepsy patients and healthy controls.

The chain joins TRBV19 to TRBJ2-5, with 9 bases matching TRBD1. Sample: CD45RA- memory CD4+ T cells from PBMCs. The cell subset or site label corresponds to: memory T cells sorted ex vivo from peripheral blood. This receptor was taken from a human donor with narcolepsy. The bases are TGTGCCACACAAACAGGGGGCCGGGAGACCCAGTACTTC. Translated, it gives CATQTGGRETQYF.